This TCR beta chain was sequenced during a study of blood T cell repertoires in COVID-19. The study assigned cohorts using participant-reported clinical history. The authors' processing: Researchers report that nucleated cell counts were estimated from reference gene primer amplification. Measured with immunoSEQ multiplex PCR; TCRdb has only the in-frame clones, and not every one. Clone size and the V and J calls come from that table; the DNA yielded D and trimming. The sample yields 200,000 or so clones, about 79% seen once. This clone has just one count. The CDR3 is 13 residues long. Trimming shortened V by 4 bases and J by 0 bases, and 6 bases separated the two germline ends. CDR1 is SGHTS and CDR2 is YDEGEE in the germline V gene.

The chain links TRBV5-8 to TRBJ2-3; D unresolved. Source material: PBMCs or T cells enriched from blood (not recorded which). This sequence originates from a woman in her forties with acute COVID-19. CDR3 coding DNA: TGTGCCAGCAGCAACATTAGCACAGATACGCAGTATTTT. This encodes CASSNISTDTQYF.